This T cell receptor (beta chain) was found in a study of cytomegalovirus exposure and HLA in healthy donors (dated by TCRdb to the late 2010s). Concerning the study at large: An earlier analysis of about 560 of the donors reported under 300 Gb of sequence data and about 120 million unique TCR beta sequences obtained from approximately 180 million T cells. Of the 350 to 400 genotyped donors, about 80% fell in the genetic ancestry cluster associated with self-reported Caucasian donors. In addition to the first cohort of around 670 subjects, a separate validation cohort of over 90 different subjects was used. Genome-wide SNP genotypes for about 65% of the 666 donors were used in a later genetic analysis, which treated that subset as a discovery cohort. The study aimed to test whether signatures of past pathogen exposure could be identified by cataloging public T cell receptors. The later analysis used no new phenotypic data to find candidate immune exposures, relying instead on TCR beta sequences and their occurrence across donors. All discovery cohort repertoires had been generated using a single sequencing platform. To predict cytomegalovirus infection status, the study brought together high-throughput TCR immunosequencing, statistical association of individual TCRs with disease status, and machine learning. The study profiled the T cell repertoires of 500 to 800 subjects by immunosequencing and related them to cytomegalovirus serostatus. The number of typed donors differed by locus: roughly 629-640 for A, B, C, DRB1 and DQB1; 500 to 550 for DQA1; 606 for DPA1; and some 450 for DPB1. Roughly 5 DR-DQ haplotypes were treated as single units for association and clustering because of strong linkage in the cohort. A later analysis re-examined previously published TCR beta repertoires from 610 or so donors and added high-resolution HLA genotyping to investigate patterns of TCR occurrence. Approximately 310 gigabases of sequencing data and approximately 84 million unique TCR sequences were included in an early release covering about 700 HLA-typed donors. Among some 400 genotyped donors of the cohort, an average of approximately 250,000 unique TCR beta nucleotide sequences were sequenced per donor, 15% to 20% of them non-productive. Donor age, sex, ethnicity and CMV serostatus were compiled alongside the repertoire data. HLA typing covered class I and class II loci at four-digit resolution. To decide whether each TCR beta V gene segment behaved as functional or pseudogenic, an earlier analysis of some 580 of the donors relied on high-throughput TCR beta sequencing. Findings and caveats that apply to the study as a whole: An association between a missense DCLRE1C variant and V-gene and J-gene trimming of TCR beta chains was found in a later genetic analysis and replicated in an independent cohort. In an earlier analysis of approximately 600 of the donors, most TCR beta V segments were observed in productive rearrangements about 87% or about 30% of the time, broadly matching IMGT annotations. The study gave a list of under 200 TCR beta chains associated with cytomegalovirus. Strong co-occurrence of HLA alleles, especially DR and DQ, made assigning TCR associations to individual alleles difficult. Cytomegalovirus status was reported to be diagnosed by the classifier with high specificity and sensitivity in both the original and validation cohorts. Most CMV-associated TCR beta chains appeared to be HLA-restricted in a later analysis, and the HLA associations seemed to be driven largely by CMV exposure. The cohort was sequenced for TCR beta chains only, and without alpha or paired-chain data the features that could be detected were limited. Three of the identified cytomegalovirus-associated TCR beta chains were confirmed in vitro to be specific for cytomegalovirus antigens. A cluster of highly shared sequence variants was judged likely to be a technical artifact of the sequencing pipeline. In a later analysis, TCR association rates were found to vary across HLA loci, with the most associated TCRs seen for DRB1 alleles and the fewest for HLA-C alleles. A later analysis associated about 17,000 TCR beta sequences with specific HLA alleles at a false discovery rate of 0.05. The only immune exposure information available for the cohort was CMV serostatus. A further reported finding was that TCR beta sequences accurately predicted the HLA-A and HLA-B alleles for most subjects in the first cohort. A later analysis found that HLA-associated TCR beta chains were more clonally expanded and had lower generation probabilities than equally common non-associated chains. In a later genetic analysis, fewer N-insertions in productive TCRs were reported among donors in an Asian-associated ancestry cluster than the roughly 700-donor mean. Linkage disequilibrium might explain the correlated functional status among segregating V segments, but an unknown experimental factor could not be excluded. Presence/absence analyses assumed roughly uniform sequencing depth across donors, an assumption that may not hold. Seventeen rarely observed V segments, including chromosome 9 orphons, were excluded from the earlier analysis of about 500 of the donors because counts were too low. Most TCR sequences were seen in very few donors, while some public TCRs were found in many individuals. Some IMGT-functional V segments, including TRBV6-2 and TRBV6-3, could not be told apart with the 87-base-pair reads, so those segments were excluded. Because HLA typing was unavailable for some donors at each locus, only the typed subset was used in association tests. The authors suggested that the approach could potentially be extended to other disease states and immunological phenotypes. In a later analysis, several top co-occurrence clusters were reported to appear linked to parvovirus B19, influenza, CMV and Epstein-Barr virus.

V is clipped by 2 bases and J by 4 bases, and the sequence between their germline boundaries is 9 bases long. From the germline V gene, CDR1 is KGHSH and CDR2 is LQKENI. The CDR3 numbers 14 residues from cysteine through phenylalanine. Left in the record is the CDR3 DNA by itself, 42 bases read in frame from the first base. The receptor library was made with the immunoSEQ multiplex PCR assay. For the multiplex PCR, a mixture combining 60 forward primers for TCR Vbeta segments and 13 reverse primers for TCR Jbeta segments was used. Amplification of the CDR3 region of rearranged TCR beta genes was performed with a multiplex PCR assay on genomic DNA. On the Illumina HiSeq System, the amplified TCR beta libraries were sequenced as 87-base-pair reads. The authors' pipeline ran thus. Across the 500 to 700 repertoires, a later analysis counted roughly 84 million unique TCR beta chains, about 10 million of which were shared by at least two donors. Raw reads were error-corrected and collapsed into unique sequences with a nearest-neighbor algorithm that merged closely related sequences to remove PCR and sequencing errors. Alignment of CDR3 sequences to IMGT reference sequences was used to assign V, D and J gene segments. For a sequence to be retained, at least a six-nucleotide match to both a V gene segment and a J gene segment was required. A rearrangement was called productive if the CDR3 had no stop codons and remained in frame with V and J, and every other rearrangement was called non-productive. CDR3 was defined by IMGT convention, running from the second conserved V-encoded cysteine to the conserved J-encoded phenylalanine. The earlier analysis of 587 of the donors excluded sequences that lacked an unambiguous match to a single V gene segment. An earlier analysis of fewer than 650 of the donors classified V segments as functional when productive rearrangements were above 56.7% and as segregating when the standard deviation between donors was above 5%. A statistical classification framework was developed to diagnose cytomegalovirus status using the catalog of TCR beta chain sequences. In a later analysis, TCR nucleotide sequences were compared against IMGT/GENE-DB human TR gene sequences so that V and J genes could be assigned. Using the TCRdist pipeline, a later analysis assigned CDR3 sequences along with most-parsimonious VDJ recombination scenarios. In a later analysis, each TCR beta chain was defined by its CDR3 amino acid sequence together with its V-gene family, and reads lacking a unique V-gene family were excluded. In a later analysis, 550 to 650 highly shared, low-generation-probability nucleotide sequences were removed to address suspected cross-contamination and a sequencing artifact. A later analysis calculated a clonal expansion index for each public chain from normalized within-repertoire ranks of inferred template counts. A later analysis computed generation probabilities with a VDJ recombination model fitted to out-of-frame rearrangements, and checked the results against IGoR. Hypergeometric tests were used in a later analysis to score TCR-TCR, TCR-HLA and TCR-CMV co-occurrence, with a repertoire-size bias correction applied to the TCR pairs. In a later analysis, false discovery rates were estimated by permuting HLA or CMV assignments 20 times. A later analysis grouped co-occurring TCRs with DBSCAN, adding TCRdist sequence similarity when clustering within HLA-allele-positive subsets. Repertoires with fewer than 30,000 or more than 120,000 public chains, plus five repertoires with anomalous nucleotide sharing, were excluded from co-occurrence clustering. TCRdb provides this immuneACCESS table in a form limited to in-frame rearrangements. Some clones are lacking; in checked studies, under half of them reflect an unresolved V gene, and why the rest are absent is not known. V, J and clone size are taken as reported in that table, and D and trimming were inferred from the DNA itself. For this sample there are 200,000 to 250,000 clones; around 77% appear just once. The top ten clonotypes cover 2.5% to 3.5% of the sample.

The cohort consisted of more than 650 healthy bone marrow donors. At the time of sampling, all cohort members were nominally healthy, though unrecorded immune exposures were likely present. The donor was CMV seronegative and was included in the group of a few hundred seronegative cohort members. Each donor provided a peripheral blood sample, and peripheral blood mononuclear cells were used for TCR beta sequencing. The Qiagen DNeasy Blood Extraction Kit was used to extract genomic DNA from the blood cell samples. With regard to this clone: Its recognized antigen is unknown. There are no base qualities to consult, and no much larger clone falls within one base.

Sequencing was performed on PBMCs. This TCR was recovered from a woman younger than 45 in good health and CMV-seronegative. The rearrangement joined TRBV18 to TRBJ1-3; the D gene is perhaps TRBD1, from 6 matching bases. In nucleotides, the sequence is TGTGCCAGCTCACCAGCCAGGGGAGGAAACACCATATATTTT. Its coded protein is CASSPARGGNTIYF.